This TCR beta chain emerged from a study of T cells in localized non-small cell lung cancer. Study-level results: Tumor showed lower T cell clonality than uninvolved adjacent lung, where it was highest. Longer survival (overall) was linked to higher T cell density in blood.

Sequencing was performed with immunoSEQ multiplex PCR; in TCRdb, only in-frame clones are kept and a portion is missing. This sample has around 5,000 clones, with less than 35% found just once. The CDR3 totals 17 residues. Trimming removed 4 bases from V and 8 bases from J; junction bases left unmatched: 14. Looked up from germline, CDR1 is MGHDK and CDR2 is SYGVNS. Worth noting for this clone: Its specificity is unknown.

The V and J genes are TRBV25-1 and TRBJ1-2; 12 bases are a match to TRBD1. The sequences come from lung tumor tissue, collected before any cancer treatment. This clonotype was obtained from a man aged 40 to 70 with stage II lung adenocarcinoma. In DNA, the CDR3 is TGTGCCAGCAGTGGGTCAGGGACAGGGGGCCTTCGGTCGGGCTACACCTTC. Residues: CASSGSGTGGLRSGYTF.